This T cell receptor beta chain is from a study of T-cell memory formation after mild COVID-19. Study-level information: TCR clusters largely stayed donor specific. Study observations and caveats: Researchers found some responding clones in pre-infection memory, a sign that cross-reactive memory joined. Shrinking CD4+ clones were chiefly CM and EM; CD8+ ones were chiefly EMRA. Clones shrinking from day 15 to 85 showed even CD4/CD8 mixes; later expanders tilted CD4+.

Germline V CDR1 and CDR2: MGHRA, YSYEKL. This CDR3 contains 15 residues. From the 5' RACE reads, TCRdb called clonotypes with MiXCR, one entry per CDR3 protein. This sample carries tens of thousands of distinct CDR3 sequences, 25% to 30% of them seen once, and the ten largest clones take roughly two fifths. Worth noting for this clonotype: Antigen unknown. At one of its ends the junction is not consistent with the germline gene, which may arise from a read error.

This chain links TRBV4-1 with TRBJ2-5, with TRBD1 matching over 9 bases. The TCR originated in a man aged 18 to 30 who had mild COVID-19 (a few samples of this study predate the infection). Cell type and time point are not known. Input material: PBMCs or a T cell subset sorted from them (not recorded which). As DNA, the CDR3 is TGCGTCAGCAGCCAAGATAGGACAGGGGAAGAGACCCAGTACTTC. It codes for CVSSQDRTGEETQYF.